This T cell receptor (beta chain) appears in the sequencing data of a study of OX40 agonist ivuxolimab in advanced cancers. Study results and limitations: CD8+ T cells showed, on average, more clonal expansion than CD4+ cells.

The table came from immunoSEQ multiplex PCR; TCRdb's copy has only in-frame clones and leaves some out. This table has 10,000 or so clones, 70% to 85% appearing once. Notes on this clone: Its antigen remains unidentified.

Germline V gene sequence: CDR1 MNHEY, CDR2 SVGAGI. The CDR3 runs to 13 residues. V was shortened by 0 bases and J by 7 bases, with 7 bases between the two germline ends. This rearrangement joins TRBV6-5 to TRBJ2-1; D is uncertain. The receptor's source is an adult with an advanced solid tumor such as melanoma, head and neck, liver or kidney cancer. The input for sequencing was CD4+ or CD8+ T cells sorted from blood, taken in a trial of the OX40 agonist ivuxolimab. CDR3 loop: CASSYSRWNEQFF. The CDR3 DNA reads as TGTGCCAGCAGTTACTCGAGGTGGAATGAGCAGTTCTTC.